These 18 T cell receptor beta chains were all obtained from the same sample, sequenced in a study of shared clonotypes between healthy human individuals. TCRdb keeps only in-frame clones here, not all; method: immunoSEQ multiplex PCR. The table records a few million clones, more than 85% of them present only once. The sequencing input was naive CD4+ T cells from PBMCs. Subset in this sample: CD45RA+ positively selected. The receptors shown here come from a man in his late teens or twenties in good health. Some clones in this sample may be carry-over from other donors' samples.

The chain links TRBV7-2 to TRBJ2-3; D is undetermined. The ends were cut back, 0 bases at V and 2 bases at J, with 9 bases in the middle. Germline V gives CDR1 SGHTA, CDR2 FQGNSA. The CDR3 runs 15 residues. The CDR3 loop is CASSLASLNTDTQYF. The CDR3 DNA reads as TGTGCCAGCAGCTTAGCGTCCCTCAACACAGATACGCAGTATTTT.

The chain carries TRBV7-2 and TRBJ2-7; TRBD2 matches 7 bases. V dropped 6 bases and J dropped 2; count of bases not matched to a gene: 7. The CDR3 sequence is 14 residues long. Germline-derived CDR1 and CDR2 are SGHTA and FQGNSA. CDR3 residues: CASSLREGPYEQYF. The DNA for the CDR3 is TGTGCCAGCAGTCTGAGGGAGGGACCCTACGAGCAGTACTTC.

The chain uses TRBV12-5 and TRBJ2-5; D perhaps matches TRBD2 (5 bases). With 2 bases removed from V and 7 bases from J, the gap between germline ends came to 8 bases. The germline V gene encodes CDR1 LGHNT and CDR2 FRNRAP. The CDR3 covers 12 residues. The CDR3 DNA sequence: TGTGCTAGTGGTTTGAACGAGGGGACCCAGTACTTC. Its translation: CASGLNEGTQYF.

The chain joins TRBV13 to TRBJ2-4, with a weak D call TRBD1 (6 bases). Germline V CDR1 and CDR2: PRHDT, FYEKMQ (reference sequence). The CDR3 has 15 residues. The V gene lost 5 bases and the J gene lost 5 bases, with 16 bases spanning the gap. The CDR3 protein is CASSHPSGQENIQYF. CDR3 in DNA: TGTGCCAGCAGCCACCCTTCGGGACAAGAAAACATTCAGTACTTC.

The chain joins TRBV10-3 to TRBJ2-3, with 12 bases identical to TRBD2. V was pared by 10 bases and J by 0 bases, with 8 bases of the junction left unmatched. Germline values: CDR1 ENHRY, CDR2 SYGVKD. The CDR3 length is 16 residues. CDR3 amino acids: CASNPGTSGSTDTQYF. Written as DNA, the CDR3 is TGTGCCAGCAACCCTGGGACTAGCGGGAGCACAGATACGCAGTATTTT.

This chain connects TRBV30 to TRBJ2-2; 7 bases align to TRBD2. Germline CDR1 is GTSNPN and CDR2 is SVGIG (reference sequence). The CDR3 length is 16 residues. Trimming took 3 bases from V and 6 from J; bases not matched to a gene: 13. The CDR3 spells CAWREFGGRSSGELFF. CDR3 in DNA: TGTGCCTGGAGGGAATTTGGCGGGAGATCCTCCGGGGAGCTGTTTTTT.

This rearrangement joins TRBV7-3 to TRBJ1-1; D is unresolved. The V gene's germline CDR1 is SGHTA and CDR2 FQGTGA. The V and J ends lost 2 bases and 1 base respectively, with 8 bases between them. This CDR3 comprises 14 residues. Here the CDR3 reads CASSLDPRNTEAFF. The CDR3 bases are TGTGCCAGCAGCTTAGATCCAAGGAACACTGAAGCTTTCTTT.

The V and J genes are TRBV9 and TRBJ2-2; a possible D gene is TRBD2 (5 bases). The CDR3 is 13 residues long. Germline V gene data show CDR1 as SGDLS and CDR2 as YYNGEE. Trimming pared 3 bases from V and 6 bases from J, leaving 9 bases between. Here the CDR3 DNA reads TGTGCCAGCAGCGCCTTCGGGGCCGGGGAGCTGTTTTTT. Residues: CASSAFGAGELFF.

This clone was counted between two and nine times. CDR3 coding DNA: TGTGCCAGCTCATCCTTTCGACAGGGCGGTCAGCCCCAGCATTTT. It yields the protein CASSSFRQGGQPQHF. The chain carries TRBV18 and TRBJ1-5; the match to TRBD1 covers 7 bases. With V trimmed by 5 bases and J by 6 bases, 10 bases remained unmatched. Germline values: CDR1 KGHSH, CDR2 LQKENI. The CDR3 is made up of 15 amino acids.

The rearrangement joins TRBV5-1 to TRBJ2-3, with D tentatively TRBD2 (6 bases). Germline CDR1 and CDR2: SGHRS and YFSETQ. The CDR3 runs 16 residues. Trimming pared 0 bases from V and 0 bases from J, leaving 11 bases between. In DNA, the CDR3 is TGCGCCAGCAGCTTGGTTTCTAGCGTAAGCACAGATACGCAGTATTTT. The encoded protein is CASSLVSSVSTDTQYF.

In the case of this clone: This clone may be a read error of a much larger clone one base away. Other DNA sequences from this sample encode an identical CDR3 as well. This chain connects TRBV11-2 to TRBJ2-5; no definite D call. From germline, CDR1 is SGHAT and CDR2 FQNNGV. Trimming shortened V by 1 base and J by 4 bases, and 1 base separated the two germline ends. This CDR3 is built from 11 residues. The chain's CDR3 is CASSLVETQYF. For the CDR3, the DNA is TGTGCCAGCAGCTTAGTAGAGACCCAGTACTTC.

This clone appeared once. CDR3 loop: CASSLDRPSGVYEQYF. The DNA of the CDR3 is TGTGCCAGCAGCTTAGATCGGCCTAGCGGTGTCTACGAGCAGTACTTC. The chain has TRBV7-9 and TRBJ2-7; 7 nucleotides align to TRBD2. Germline V gives CDR1 SEHNR, CDR2 FQNEAQ (reference sequence). The CDR3 has 16 residues. The junction had 9 bases not matched to a gene; V was cut back by 1 base and J by 3 bases. The full variable domain, its missing parts supplied by reference TRBV7-9 and TRBJ2-7, is DTGVSQNPRHKITKRGQNVTFRCDPISEHNRLYWYRQTLGQGPEFLTYFQNEAQLEKSRLLSDRFSAERPKGSFSTLEIQRTEQGDSAMYLCASSLDRPSGVYEQYFGPGTRLTVT.

This clone appeared a few times. The V gene is TRBV28, the J gene TRBJ1-5; D unresolved. The CDR3 sequence is 15 residues long. With 3 bases removed from V and 0 bases from J, the gap between germline ends came to 9 bases. The germline gives CDR1 MDHEN, CDR2 SYDVKM. The CDR3 sequence is CASSFSVNSNQPQHF. The CDR3 DNA is TGTGCCAGCAGTTTTTCCGTCAATAGCAATCAGCCCCAGCATTTT.

This chain connects TRBV28 to TRBJ1-5, with D perhaps matching TRBD1 (5 bases). Trimming took off 6 bases at V and 11 bases at J, with 20 bases between the two ends. The CDR3 loop spans 14 amino acids. Per the germline V gene, CDR1 is MDHEN and CDR2 is SYDVKM. CDR3 protein: CASSVGGSLSSQHF. The CDR3 DNA follows: TGTGCCAGCAGCGTTGGGGGGTCCCTTTCGTCCCAGCATTTT.

The chain couples TRBV6-5 to TRBJ2-5, with 11 positions matching TRBD1. CDR1 is MNHEY and CDR2 is SVGAGI in the germline V gene. CDR3 length: 14 amino acids. Trimming took 5 bases from V and 4 from J; bases not matched to a gene: 3. CDR3 nucleotide sequence: TGTGCCAGCAGTATCGGGACAGGGGGAGAGACCCAGTACTTC. Amino acid sequence: CASSIGTGGETQYF.

The V call is TRBV14, the J call TRBJ2-2; D is possibly TRBD1 (5 bases). The germline V and J ends were trimmed by 0 bases and 7 bases, with 9 bases remaining between them. CDR1 and CDR2 (germline): SGHDN, FVKESK. The CDR3 has 14 residues. CDR3 coding DNA: TGTGCCAGCAGCCAAGATTGGGGCGGCGGGGAGCTGTTTTTT. Protein product: CASSQDWGGGELFF.

The gene calls are TRBV28 and TRBJ1-1; 7 nucleotides agree with TRBD1. The CDR3 extends over 14 amino acids. V dropped 8 bases and J dropped 0; count of bases not matched to a gene: 6. Germline loops: CDR1 MDHEN, CDR2 SYDVKM. The CDR3 DNA reads TGTGCCAGCGGATGGGACAGATTGAACACTGAAGCTTTCTTT. This gives the protein CASGWDRLNTEAFF.

V and J are TRBV5-1 and TRBJ2-3; D is unclear. The V gene lost 0 bases and the J gene lost 6 bases, with 11 bases spanning the gap. Germline V gene data show CDR1 as SGHRS and CDR2 as YFSETQ. The CDR3 covers 14 residues. The CDR3 DNA reads as TGCGCCAGCAGCTTGGCTGTTTCAGACGATACGCAGTATTTT. Residues: CASSLAVSDDTQYF.